This T cell receptor beta chain is drawn from a study of regulatory T cells in long-lasting Graves disease. Study information: Duration of antithyroid drug therapy among newly diagnosed Graves' patients was under 3 months. Study-wide results and limits: Newly diagnosed patients shared approximately 1,000 public clonotypes; persistent patients shared about 2,500.

The time point: newly diagnosed GD, antithyroid drugs for less than 3 months. Extracted PBMC RNA gave rise to the TCR library. In its sample, this clonotype was seen a few times. Its antigen is not known. iRepertoire HTBI primers and Arm-PCR of CDR3 regions built TCR beta libraries. From the multiplex PCR reads, TCRdb called clonotypes with MiXCR, one entry per CDR3 protein. The sample consists of some 600,000 distinct CDR3 sequences, more than 15% of them appearing once. The data were also submitted as part of a second study, on T cells in Graves' hyperthyroidism and ophthalmopathy. This second study notes: Primed by the HTBI set, a first-round RT-PCR was run on the TCR CDR3. Within blood appeared most thyroid clonotypes that had expanded above 0.001.

The clonotype originates from a man between 18 and 29 years old with Graves disease. Sequenced here: peripheral blood mononuclear cells (PBMCs), sampled at new diagnosis, from a patient treated with antithyroid drugs.

The CDR3 region has the DNA TGTGCCAGCAGTTTAACCGAGCGGGAGGTCGCGAACACCGGGGAGCTGTTTTTT. The encoded protein is CASSLTEREVANTGELFF. The chain combines TRBV27 with TRBJ2-2; 9 bases map to TRBD2. The CDR3 consists of 18 residues. With 2 bases clipped from V and 0 bases from J, the junction kept 7 bases outside the gene matches. CDR1 MNHEY and CDR2 SMNVEV come from the germline V gene (reference sequence).